This T cell receptor beta chain was recovered during a study of CD8 T cells in Susac syndrome. Germline CDR1 and CDR2: WSHSY and SAAADI. V was cut by 6 bases and J by 4 bases, with 12 bases left in between. CDR3 size: 13 residues. It was with random hexamers that about 0.45 to 1 ug RNA was reverse transcribed. One entry per CDR3 protein results from TCRdb running MiXCR on the immunoSEQ multiplex PCR reads. Of roughly 150,000 distinct CDR3 sequences in the sample, 85% to 95% were seen once. This clonotype was recorded once. Sequences were obtained from CD4+ T cells from PBMCs. This receptor was identified in a human donor with Susac syndrome. The gene calls are TRBV10-2 and TRBJ2-5; D unresolved. For the CDR3, the DNA is TGCGCCAGCAGGGAATACGGCGTAGAGACCCAGTACTTC. Translating it yields CASREYGVETQYF.